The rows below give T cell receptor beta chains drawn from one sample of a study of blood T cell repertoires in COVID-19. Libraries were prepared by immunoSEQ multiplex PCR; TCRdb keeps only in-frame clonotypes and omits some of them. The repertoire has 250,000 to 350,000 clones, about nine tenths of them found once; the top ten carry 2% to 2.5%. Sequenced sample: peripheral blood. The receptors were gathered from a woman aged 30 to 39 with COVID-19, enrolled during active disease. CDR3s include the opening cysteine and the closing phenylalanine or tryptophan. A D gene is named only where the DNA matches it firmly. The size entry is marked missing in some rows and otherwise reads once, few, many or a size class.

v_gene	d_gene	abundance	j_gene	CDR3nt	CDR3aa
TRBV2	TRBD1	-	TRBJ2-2	TGTGCCAGCGAGGACAGGGAGGACACCGGGGAGCTGTTTTTT	CASEDREDTGELFF
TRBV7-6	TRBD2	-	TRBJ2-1	TGTGCCAGCAGCTTAAAGTCTAGCGGGAGACAGTTCTTC	CASSLKSSGRQFF
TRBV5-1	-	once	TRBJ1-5	TGCGCCAGCAGCTTACAAGGGGGGGTTGATCAGCCCCAGCATTTT	CASSLQGGVDQPQHF
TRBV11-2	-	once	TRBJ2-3	TGTGCCAGCAGCTTAGTGGGTAGGAGGGCCGGAGATACGCAGTATTTT	CASSLVGRRAGDTQYF
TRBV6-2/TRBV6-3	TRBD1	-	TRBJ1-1	TGTGCCAGCAGTTACCCGTCGGGACAGGGGGCGAACACTGAAGCTTTCTTT	CASSYPSGQGANTEAFF
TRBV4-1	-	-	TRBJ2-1	TGCGCCAGCAGCCAAGCGGCCTCTCTAGGAGTTGAGCAGTTCTTC	CASSQAASLGVEQFF
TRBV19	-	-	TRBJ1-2	TGTGCCAGTAGTAGACAGGCGAAGAACTATGGCTACACCTTC	CASSRQAKNYGYTF
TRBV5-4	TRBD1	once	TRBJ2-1	TGTGCCAGCAGCCCATGGACAGGGGGTCTCTACAATGAGCAGTTCTTC	CASSPWTGGLYNEQFF
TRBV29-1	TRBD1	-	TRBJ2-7	TGCAGCGTAGGATCGGGACAGGTCAAATACGAGCAGTACTTC	CSVGSGQVKYEQYF
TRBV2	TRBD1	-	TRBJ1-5	TGTGCCAGCAGCGAACGACAGGGATATCAGCCCCAGCATTTT	CASSERQGYQPQHF
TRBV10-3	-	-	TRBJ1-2	TGTGCCATCAGTGAGTCGGTCGGGAACTATGGCTACACCTTC	CAISESVGNYGYTF
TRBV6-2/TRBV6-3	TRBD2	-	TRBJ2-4	TGTGCCAGCAGTTACGGGCTAGCGGGAGGGCCGAGGAACATTCAGTACTTC	CASSYGLAGGPRNIQYF
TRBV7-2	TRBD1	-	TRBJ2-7	TGTGCCAGCAGCTACCAGGGGGCCTACGAGCAGTACTTC	CASSYQGAYEQYF
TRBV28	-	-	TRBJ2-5	TGTGCCAGCAGCTGGACACCCGGACACCAAGAGACCCAGTACTTC	CASSWTPGHQETQYF
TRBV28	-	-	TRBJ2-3	TGTGCCAGCAGTTTATTTCGGAGCGCCACAGATACGCAGTATTTT	CASSLFRSATDTQYF
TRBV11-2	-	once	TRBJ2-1	TGTGCCAGCAGCTTAGATTTCGGCAATGAGCAGTTCTTC	CASSLDFGNEQFF
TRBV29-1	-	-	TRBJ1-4	TGCAGCGTTACAACAGGGCCGCCTTTAGAAAAACTGTTTTTT	CSVTTGPPLEKLFF
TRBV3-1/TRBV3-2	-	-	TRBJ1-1	TGTGCCAGCAGCCAAGCATCAGGCACTGAAGCTTTCTTT	CASSQASGTEAFF
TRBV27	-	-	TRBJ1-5	TGTGCCAGCAGTTCCCGTAATAGCAATCAGCCCCAGCATTTT	CASSSRNSNQPQHF
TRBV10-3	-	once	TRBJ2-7	TGTGCCATCAGTGGATTTAACAGGGGGGGATACGAGCAGTACTTC	CAISGFNRGGYEQYF
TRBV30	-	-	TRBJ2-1	TGTGCCTGGAGTGTCACGACTACCTCCTACAATGAGCAGTTCTTC	CAWSVTTTSYNEQFF
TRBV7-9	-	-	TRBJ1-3	TGTGCCAGCAGCCCGGCGGCAAGCTCTGGAAACACCATATATTTT	CASSPAASSGNTIYF